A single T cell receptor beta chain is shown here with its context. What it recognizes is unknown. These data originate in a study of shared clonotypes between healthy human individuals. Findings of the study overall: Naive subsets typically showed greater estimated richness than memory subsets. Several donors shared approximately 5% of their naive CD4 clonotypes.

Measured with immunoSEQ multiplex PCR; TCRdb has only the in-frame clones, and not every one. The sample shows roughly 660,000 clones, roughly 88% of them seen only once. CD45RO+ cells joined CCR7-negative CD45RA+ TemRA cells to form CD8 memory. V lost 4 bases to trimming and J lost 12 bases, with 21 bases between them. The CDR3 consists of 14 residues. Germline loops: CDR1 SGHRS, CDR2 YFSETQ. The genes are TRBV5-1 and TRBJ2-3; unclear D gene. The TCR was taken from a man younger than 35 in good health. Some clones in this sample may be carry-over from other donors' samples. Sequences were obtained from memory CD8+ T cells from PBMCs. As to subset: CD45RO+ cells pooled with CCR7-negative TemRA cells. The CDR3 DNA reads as TGCGCCAGCAGCCCCCGGACCATAAACTTGATTCAGTATTTT. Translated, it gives CASSPRTINLIQYF.